These 14 T cell receptor beta chains were all obtained from the same sample, sequenced in a study of control samples from healthy donors and cancer patients. The method was immunoSEQ multiplex PCR; TCRdb's version includes in-frame clones alone and lacks a portion of them. The sample holds 140,000 or so clones, 75% to 95% seen once. The sample was blood. These receptors came from a man between 25 and 39 years old in good health.

This chain uses TRBV10-3 with TRBJ1-5; 9 nucleotides match TRBD1. Germline lookup yields CDR1 ENHRY and CDR2 SYGVKD. J was trimmed by 0 bases and V by 4 bases; bases with no gene match: 1. This CDR3 region has 15 residues. CDR3 protein: CAISGTGASNQPQHF. In nucleotides, the CDR3 is TGTGCCATCAGTGGGACAGGGGCTAGCAATCAGCCCCAGCATTTT.

V usage is TRBV19 and J usage is TRBJ1-4; D is possibly TRBD1 (5 bases). V dropped 2 bases and J dropped 12 bases, with 16 bases sitting between them. This CDR3 comprises 14 residues. Per germline, CDR1 LNHDA and CDR2 SQIVND (reference sequence). The CDR3 sequence is CASSIQGGLVELFF. For the CDR3, the DNA is TGTGCCAGTAGTATACAGGGCGGCTTGGTGGAACTGTTTTTT.

The chain links TRBV29-1 to TRBJ2-2, with a tentative D call TRBD1 (6 bases). Trimming took 3 bases from V and 0 from J, leaving 8 bases between them. The CDR3 spans 14 residues. The germline gives CDR1 SQVTM, CDR2 ANQGSEA. The CDR3 is CSVDGGANTGELFF. For the CDR3, the DNA is TGCAGCGTTGATGGGGGCGCGAACACCGGGGAGCTGTTTTTT.

V usage is TRBV13 and J usage is TRBJ1-1, with 7 positions matching TRBD1. The germline CDR1 and CDR2 sequences are PRHDT and FYEKMQ (reference sequence). The CDR3 has 13 amino acids. The junction had 1 base not matched to a gene; V was cut back by 3 bases and J by 3 bases. For the CDR3, the DNA is TGTGCCAGCAGCTTTCAGGGGGACACTGAAGCTTTCTTT. This translates into CASSFQGDTEAFF.

V is TRBV11-2 and J is TRBJ1-1; D unresolved. Germline V lookup: CDR1 SGHAT, CDR2 FQNNGV. V was clipped by 8 bases and J by 1 base, with 8 bases between them. The CDR3 runs to 12 residues. The CDR3 loop reads CASEGRNTEAFF. The CDR3 DNA sequence: TGTGCCAGCGAGGGTCGGAACACTGAAGCTTTCTTT.

The rearrangement uses TRBV5-6 and TRBJ1-2; 7 bases map to TRBD1. V lost 0 bases and J lost 7; bases outside the gene matches: 6. This CDR3 contains 14 residues. The germline gives CDR1 SGHDT, CDR2 YYEEEE. The CDR3 DNA is TGTGCCAGCAGCTTGGGACAGGGAAAGGGTGGCTACACCTTC. Translating gives CASSLGQGKGGYTF. The variable domain in full, with the rest retrieved from reference TRBV5-6 and TRBJ1-2, is DAGVTQSPTHLIKTRGQQVTLRCSPKSGHDTVSWYQQALGQGPQFIFQYYEEEERQRGNFPDRFSGHQFPNYSSELNVNALLLGDSALYLCASSLGQGKGGYTFGSGTRLTVV.

The rearrangement uses TRBV5-1 and TRBJ2-7; tentatively, D is TRBD1 (7 bases). CDR1 and CDR2 from the germline V gene are SGHRS and YFSETQ. CDR3 length: 14 residues. Trimming cost V 6 bases and J 2 bases, with 15 bases left between them. The CDR3 nucleotides are TGCGCCAGCAATGCGGGACAGCCGCCCTACGAGCAGTACTTC. Translated: CASNAGQPPYEQYF. The full variable domain, its missing parts supplied by reference TRBV5-1 and TRBJ2-7, is KAGVTQTPRYLIKTRGQQVTLSCSPISGHRSVSWYQQTPGQGLQFLFEYFSETQRNKGNFPGRFSGRQFSNSRSEMNVSTLELGDSALYLCASNAGQPPYEQYFGPGTRLTVT.

The chain joins TRBV5-5 to TRBJ1-4, with D possibly being TRBD1 (5 bases). Trimming pared 1 base from V and 6 bases from J, leaving 16 bases between. The CDR3 length is 16 residues. The germline V gene has CDR1 SGHKS and CDR2 YYEKEE (reference sequence). The DNA for the CDR3 is TGTGCCAGCAGCTTGTTTATCGGGACGGCTCATGAAAAACTGTTTTTT. It codes for CASSLFIGTAHEKLFF. The full variable domain, its missing parts supplied by reference TRBV5-5 and TRBJ1-4, is DAGVTQSPTHLIKTRGQQVTLRCSPISGHKSVSWYQQVLGQGPQFIFQYYEKEERGRGNFPDRFSARQFPNYSSELNVNALLLGDSALYLCASSLFIGTAHEKLFFGSGTQLSVL.

This chain connects TRBV5-6 to TRBJ1-2; weak D call: TRBD1 (5 bases). CDR3 length equals 17 residues. Germline loops: CDR1 SGHDT, CDR2 YYEEEE. Between the trimmed V and J ends, which lost 4 bases and 3 bases, there was a span of 22 bases. The CDR3 region is CASSRDRRGERHYGYTF. CDR3 DNA: TGTGCCAGCAGCCGGGATCGAAGGGGTGAACGGCACTATGGCTACACCTTC.

The V call is TRBV5-1, the J call TRBJ1-5, with a tentative D call TRBD1 (6 bases). The germline V and J ends were trimmed by 0 bases and 7 bases, with 11 bases remaining between them. Germline V CDR1 and CDR2: SGHRS, YFSETQ. The CDR3 sequence is 14 residues long. The CDR3 here is CASSLGGAGQPQHF. CDR3 DNA sequence: TGCGCCAGCAGCTTGGGGGGGGCTGGGCAGCCCCAGCATTTT.

This clone was observed a single time. The chain couples TRBV27 to TRBJ2-7; D unclear. The CDR3 runs to 12 residues. Trimming removed 0 bases at V and 4 bases at J, with 4 bases between. CDR1 and CDR2 from the germline V gene are MNHEY and SMNVEV (reference sequence). CDR3 residues: CASSLSGYEQYF. CDR3 sequence (DNA): TGTGCCAGCAGTTTATCAGGGTACGAGCAGTACTTC.

The CDR3 DNA is TGCGCCAGCAGTGGATCCAACACAGATACGCAGTATTTT. Translation gives CASSGSNTDTQYF. This chain connects TRBV10-1 to TRBJ2-3; D gene unclear. The V and J ends lost 4 bases and 2 bases respectively, with 7 bases between them. The CDR3 is 13 amino acids. In germline, CDR1 is WNHNN, CDR2 SYGVQD (reference sequence).

The V gene is TRBV7-3, the J gene TRBJ2-2; D unclear. The CDR3 runs 13 residues. V was clipped by 4 bases and J by 8 bases, with 11 bases between them. Germline V gene lookup returns CDR1 SGHTA and CDR2 FQGTGA. The CDR3 DNA follows: TGTGCCAGCAGCTCGTTCAGCCGGGGGGAGCTGTTTTTT. Its protein is CASSSFSRGELFF.

This chain links TRBV6-6 with TRBJ1-1; maybe TRBD1 (6 bases). The CDR3 covers 14 residues. Trimming pared 2 bases from V and 1 base from J, leaving 8 bases between. Germline-derived CDR1 and CDR2 are MNHNY and SVGAGI (reference sequence). The CDR3 protein is CASSYGGPNTEAFF. The CDR3 bases are TGTGCCAGCAGTTACGGGGGGCCGAACACTGAAGCTTTCTTT.